Listed below are T cell receptor beta chains from one sample, sequenced in a study of T cell repertoires in cytomegalovirus infection. Each CDR3 protein gets one entry after TCRdb re-called the reads with MiXCR. The sample includes around 450,000 distinct CDR3 sequences, about 33% seen only once; the top ten take roughly 13%. The sample taken for sequencing was PBMCs. These receptors were obtained from a human donor in good health (CMV status not recorded). Some clones in this sample may be carry-over from other donors' samples. CDR3s include the opening cysteine and the closing phenylalanine or tryptophan. A D gene is named only where the DNA matches it firmly. Only part of the rows carry a size: once, few, many, or a class if the clone is expanded.

CDR3aa: CASRVRDRGLGTGELFF; CDR3nt: TGTGCCAGCAGGGTACGGGACAGGGGGCTAGGCACCGGGGAGCTGTTTTTT; v_gene: TRBV6-2/TRBV6-3; d_gene: TRBD1; j_gene: TRBJ2-2; abundance: few
CDR3aa: CASSQGDRGDSPLHF; CDR3nt: TGTGCCAGCAGCCAGGGGGACAGGGGGGATTCACCCCTCCACTTT; v_gene: TRBV4-2; d_gene: TRBD1; j_gene: TRBJ1-6; abundance: many
CDR3aa: CASSSPTGNYEQYF; CDR3nt: TGTGCCAGCAGCAGTCCGACAGGGAATTACGAGCAGTACTTC; v_gene: TRBV7-9; d_gene: TRBD1; j_gene: TRBJ2-7; abundance: NA
CDR3aa: CASSLAVVTGVDEQYF; CDR3nt: TGCGCCAGCAGCTTGGCCGTCGTGACAGGGGTCGACGAGCAGTACTTC; v_gene: TRBV5-1; d_gene: TRBD1; j_gene: TRBJ2-7; abundance: NA
CDR3aa: CASTTGTSGGSQYF; CDR3nt: TGTGCCAGCACCACCGGGACTAGCGGGGGGAGCCAGTACTTC; v_gene: TRBV7-8; d_gene: TRBD2; j_gene: TRBJ2-5; abundance: few
CDR3aa: CSVGSAGGNTIYF; CDR3nt: TGCAGCGTTGGCTCGGCCGGGGGAAACACCATATATTTT; v_gene: TRBV29-1; d_gene: NA; j_gene: TRBJ1-3; abundance: few
CDR3aa: CASTEGVRTEAFF; CDR3nt: TGTGCCAGTACGGAGGGGGTACGGACTGAAGCTTTCTTT; v_gene: TRBV19; d_gene: NA; j_gene: TRBJ1-1; abundance: NA
CDR3aa: CASTLRTAGGRSQPQHF; CDR3nt: TGTGCCAGCACTCTGCGGACAGCCGGAGGTCGTTCTCAGCCCCAGCATTTT; v_gene: TRBV5-6; d_gene: NA; j_gene: TRBJ1-5; abundance: once
CDR3aa: CASSTPQALGTGKLFF; CDR3nt: TGTGCCAGTTCTACCCCCCAGGCCCTGGGAACGGGAAAACTGTTTTTT; v_gene: TRBV19; d_gene: NA; j_gene: TRBJ1-4; abundance: NA
CDR3aa: CAIRRRTEYSYNEQFF; CDR3nt: TGTGCCATCAGAAGAAGGACAGAATATTCCTACAATGAGCAGTTCTTC; v_gene: TRBV10-3; d_gene: NA; j_gene: TRBJ2-1; abundance: NA
CDR3aa: CASSLWLQGSIIGTEAFF; CDR3nt: TGTGCCAGCAGCTTGTGGTTACAGGGAAGTATCATAGGCACTGAAGCTTTCTTT; v_gene: TRBV5-6; d_gene: NA; j_gene: TRBJ1-1; abundance: NA